This TCR beta chain was sequenced during a study of shared clonotypes between healthy human individuals (TCRdb year 2020). In terms of the full investigation: The cohort comprised two women and a few men aged 18 to 49 years. To increase sequencing depth and limit assay-specific biases, TCR repertoire library preparation and sequencing were carried out by different laboratories using diverse techniques. Leukapheresis yielded between about 0.85 and 10 billion PBMCs per donor. For each donor, CD4 naive and CD4 memory were each given three plates, CD8 naive was given two plates, and CD8 memory was given one plate. To estimate repertoire size and how much clonotype sharing occurs between individuals, the study deeply sequenced the blood TCR repertoires of 5 or 6 healthy adults.

Using the deep immunoSEQ assay, multiplex PCR amplified TCR CDR3 regions from genomic DNA. For each cell subset, the extracted genomic DNA was distributed evenly across all wells of several immunoSEQ 96-well plates, and each plate served as one replicate. Each replicate PCR for sorted subsets received around 200 ng genomic DNA, equal to about 30,000 T cell genomes. The purified libraries were quantified using a Qubit 3.0 fluorometer, sized with a Bioanalyzer 2100, and then quantified again using the KAPA Library Quantification kit. Every immunoSEQ 96-well plate was sequenced on a separate single-read 150-cycle Illumina NextSeq 550 flow cell. The authors' analysis ran thus. Because the immunoSEQ output held only junctional sequences and lacked quality scores, the filtering could not match the filtering applied to full-length reads. Sequences were annotated with PyIR, a Python wrapper for IgBLAST v1.9, and V/J genes and CDR3 were assigned using IMGT germline references. Any read was removed if the V/J assignment was weak (E-value above 1e-6), the CDR3 was missing, or the read contained stop codons, out-of-frame junctions, or ambiguous translated residues. V3J clonotypes were defined by identical inferred V gene, J gene, and CDR3 amino acid sequence. The percentage overlap between two repertoires was calculated by dividing the number of shared unique clonotypes by the size of the smaller repertoire. Richness of each repertoire was evaluated using RTK rarefaction, the Chao1 estimator, and Recon v2.1 estimates of unobserved clonotypes. OLGA was used to compute generation probabilities for all TCRbeta clonotypes that the gDNA method yielded from four donors. In its TCRdb copy, this immuneACCESS table keeps in-frame sequences only and misses some clones. Where compared with another copy, unresolved V genes explain less than half of these, and the others have no known cause. V and J calls and clone size come straight from that table; D and trimming were deduced from the DNA. This sample comprises about a million clones, roughly 75% of them detected only once. Approximately 1.5% of the sample rests with the top ten.

The donors were healthy, HIV-negative adults with no recently reported acute infections or vaccinations. Every donor was a Caucasian adult residing in Nashville, Tennessee, USA. Magnetic negative selection was used to enrich CD4+ T cells, after which naive cells were positively selected on CD45RA and the negative fraction became the memory subset. Blood was collected by leukapheresis, and PBMCs were isolated by Ficoll-Histopaque density gradient centrifugation and then cryopreserved in liquid nitrogen vapor phase. Analytical flow cytometry was used to check the purity and quantity of every magnetically sorted T cell population. Genomic DNA was isolated from each sorted fraction and quantified by UV absorbance on a Nanodrop 2000c. Points on this clone: There is no known antigen for this receptor. It has no much larger one-base neighbor in the sample; base qualities were not kept.

Findings and caveats that apply to the study as a whole: Based on pairwise subsampling, the degree of clonotype sharing among donors was expected to be affected by sequencing depth. Compared with non-shared clonotypes, clonotypes shared by all four sorted-subset donors had higher generation probabilities. When a few donors were compared, the shared fraction of clonotypes was 5% to 6.5% for naive CD4, 3.5% to 4% for naive CD8, 2.3% for memory CD4, and about 0.36% for memory CD8. Incomplete sequencing was indicated by rarefaction of sorted-subset datasets, despite the large sequencing depth. Larger estimated clonotype richness was generally found for naive subsets than for memory subsets. Because the study included a small number of donors, the genetic and exposure-history diversity represented was limited. Sampling was restricted to blood, and TCR repertoires in tissue are likely to differ from TCR repertoires in blood.

The CDR3 goes from the cysteine to the phenylalanine over 17 residues. Kept here is only the CDR3 DNA, which spans 51 bases and is read in frame from base 1. V was cut back by 0 bases and J by 0 bases, leaving a gap of 15 bases between them. CDR1 and CDR2 were assigned from the germline V gene as SGHRS and YFSETQ. Material: memory CD4+ T cells sorted from blood. In light of the paper, this sample's cell subset or site label describes: CD45RA-negative fraction. This TCR came from a man aged 18 to 30 in good health. The chain employs TRBV5-1 and TRBJ1-2; D gene: possibly TRBD1, on 6 matching bases. At the DNA level, the sequence is TGCGCCAGCAGCTTGGATCCAGGGGCCTCGGCTAACTATGGCTACACCTTC. The resulting protein is CASSLDPGASANYGYTF.